These 27 T cell receptor beta chains were all obtained from the same sample, sequenced in a study of tumor-infiltrating lymphocytes in primary liver carcinoma (TCRdb year 2017). Without any cell sorting, total RNA and DNA were extracted together from about 20-30 mg of bulk tissue using the AllPrep DNA/RNA mini kit. The sequencer listed for this sample is Illumina HiSeq 2500. TCRbeta-specific cDNA was reverse-transcribed from about 500 ng total RNA using a constant-region primer and ProtoScript II reverse transcriptase. TCRbeta libraries were built with three nested multiplex PCR rounds, a slightly modified ARM-PCR procedure. The first two PCR rounds used multiplex TRBV1-TRBV30 forward primers with a Cbeta reverse primer, each for 10 to 11 cycles. TCRdb trimmed public reads at Q25 via fastp, called clones via MiXCR and kept in-frame beta chains. For every CDR3 protein sequence, its rows merge into one entry that carries the most common genes and DNA. The sample data list about 120,000 distinct CDR3 sequences, and 65% of these were observed just once. Over 7% of the sample goes to the ten largest clones.

Source material: liver tumor tissue from sampling region 1. The sample's cell subset or site label is to be understood as: tumor region T1, superior pole. The origin of the receptors is a woman aged 55-69 years with primary liver carcinoma and hepatitis B virus infection.

About this clonotype: Because it lacks the conserved phenylalanine or tryptophan at the end, this CDR3 is likely a read error. The rearrangement links TRBV12-3 or TRBV12-4 to TRBJ2-7, with TRBD2 matching 11 bases. The CDR3 is made up of 15 amino acids. The CDR3 DNA reads TGTGCTAGCAGCCCCTCTAGCGGGAGGTGGTACGAGCAGTACTCC. The encoded protein is CASSPSSGRWYEQYS.

At least ten counts were recorded for this clonotype. The rearrangement uses TRBV29-1 and TRBJ1-5, with TRBD1 as a possible D gene (5 bases). Trimming left V 6 bases short and J 7 bases short, with 16 bases between. The CDR3 runs to 13 residues. From germline, CDR1 is SQVTM and CDR2 ANQGSEA. The chain's CDR3 is CSVEGPGGQPQHF. CDR3 nucleotides: TGCAGCGTGGAGGGGCCGGGGGGGCAGCCCCAGCATTTT.

This clonotype showed up many times. The V and J genes are TRBV29-1 and TRBJ1-4; TRBD1 aligns across 9 bases. CDR1 and CDR2 from the germline V gene are SQVTM and ANQGSEA. The CDR3 spans 14 residues. With 4 bases clipped from V and 2 bases from J, the junction kept 2 bases outside the gene matches. CDR3 sequence reads: CSVAGQGTNEKLFF. The DNA for the CDR3 is TGCAGCGTTGCAGGACAGGGGACTAATGAAAAACTGTTTTTT.

Worth noting for this clonotype: One junction end does not reproduce the germline sequence, and a read error may be involved. The J gene is TRBJ2-1, the V gene TRBV29-1, with 12 nucleotides matching TRBD1. Germline V gene sequence: CDR1 SQVTM, CDR2 ANQGSEA. The CDR3 loop spans 17 amino acids. This CDR3 reads CSVSKRQGQGAGGEQFF. In DNA form, the CDR3 reads TGCAGCGTTTCTAAACGCCAGGGACAGGGGGCAGGGGGTGAGCAGTTTTTC.

The count of this clonotype is one. One junction end does not reproduce the germline sequence, and a read error may be involved. The rearrangement uses TRBV4-2 and TRBJ2-2; possibly TRBD1 or TRBD2 for D (6 bases each). In germline, CDR1 is LGHNA, CDR2 YNFKEQ. This CDR3 comprises 15 residues. The CDR3 coding sequence is TGCGCCAGCAACCGGGGGCGGCAGGTAATCGGGGAGCTGTTTTTT. Translation: CASNRGRQVIGELFF.

Remarks on this clonotype: Here the CDR3 omits its conserved ending phenylalanine or tryptophan, so a read error is the likely source. V usage is TRBV11-2 and J usage is TRBJ1-3, with unresolved D. The V gene's germline CDR1 is SGHAT and CDR2 FQNNGV. The CDR3 loop spans 15 amino acids. DNA for the CDR3: TGTGCCAACAGCTTGGTAGAGAACTCTGGAAACACCATATATTAT. Encoded protein: CANSLVENSGNTIYY.

As for this clonotype: At one end the junction does not follow the germline gene, possibly because of a read error. The chain uses TRBV11-2 and TRBJ2-3; D unclear. The CDR3 totals 14 residues. Germline loops: CDR1 SGHAT, CDR2 FQNNGV. The CDR3: CASRASRSGDTQNF. Written as DNA, the CDR3 is TGTGCCAGCAGAGCGAGCAGGAGTGGGGATACGCAGAATTTT.

V is TRBV11-1 and J is TRBJ2-3; perhaps TRBD1 as D (6 bases). Germline V gene data show CDR1 as SGHAT and CDR2 as FQDESV (reference sequence). This CDR3 contains 15 residues. The V end was cut by 5 bases, the J end by 0 bases, with 12 bases between. The CDR3 spells CASSHRGTSTDTQYF. In nucleotides, the CDR3 is TGTGCCAGCAGCCATAGGGGGACGAGCACAGATACGCAGTATTTT.

Note on this clonotype: This clone may be a read error of a much larger clone one base away. The chain combines TRBV4-1 with TRBJ2-7; D is undetermined. The CDR3 length is 15 residues. V dropped 3 bases and J dropped 4 bases, with 16 bases sitting between them. Germline V lookup: CDR1 MGHRA, CDR2 YSYEKL. The CDR3 DNA reads as TGCGCCAGCAGCCAGCATCCGGACCTTCGATACGAGCAGTACTTC. Its translation: CASSQHPDLRYEQYF.

This clonotype occurred once. A read error is likely, as this CDR3 ends without the conserved phenylalanine or tryptophan. This chain joins TRBV11-3 and TRBJ2-3; TRBD2 matches 9 bases. Germline loops: CDR1 SGHNT, CDR2 YENEEA. The length of the CDR3 is 15 residues. The CDR3 region has the DNA TGTGCCAGCAGCTTAGGAGCGGGAGGACCGGATATGCAGTATCTT. Translated, it gives CASSLGAGGPDMQYL.

This clonotype has ten or more counts. V gene TRBV29-1 combines with J gene TRBJ2-3, with unresolved D. The CDR3 runs 13 residues. In germline, CDR1 is SQVTM, CDR2 ANQGSEA. The ends were cut back, 3 bases at V and 2 bases at J, with 9 bases in the middle. The CDR3 reads CSVDSSLTDTQYF. CDR3 coding DNA: TGCAGCGTTGACAGTTCCCTCACAGATACGCAGTATTTT.

Concerning this clonotype itself: This may be a read error: a much more frequent sequence differs by one nucleotide. The V call is TRBV29-1, the J call TRBJ2-3, with a possible D match to TRBD2 (5 bases). Germline assignment: CDR1 SQVTM and CDR2 ANQGSEA. The CDR3 is made up of 11 amino acids. CDR3 nucleotide sequence: TGCATCGTTGAGGGATCAGATACGCAGTATTTT. Amino acid sequence: CIVEGSDTQYF.

On this clonotype itself: Because it lacks the conserved phenylalanine or tryptophan at the end, this CDR3 is likely a read error. The rearrangement joins TRBV5-4 to TRBJ1-1; D call uncertain. The length of the CDR3 is 16 residues. Germline CDR1 reads SGHNT; CDR2 reads YYREEE (reference sequence). The V and J ends lost 4 bases and 3 bases respectively, with 19 bases between them. The CDR3 DNA reads TGTGCCAGCAGCCTCGGACTTGGGCGGGAGGACACTGAAGCTTTCTCT. Its translation: CASSLGLGREDTEAFS.

This clonotype was detected once. Given the absence of the conserved phenylalanine or tryptophan at the CDR3 end, a read error is likely. This chain links TRBV11-1 with TRBJ2-7; D ambiguous. Trimming took 3 bases from V and 4 from J, leaving 13 bases between them. Germline values: CDR1 SGHAT, CDR2 FQDESV (reference sequence). CDR3 length: 14 residues. CDR3 loop: CASSFYVSSYEQYL. The CDR3 DNA reads as TGTGCCAGCAGCTTTTACGTTAGCTCATACGAGCAGTACTTA.

The V and J genes are TRBV5-1 and TRBJ2-7, with D possibly matching TRBD1 (6 bases). In germline, CDR1 is SGHRS, CDR2 YFSETQ. The CDR3 is made up of 14 amino acids. V lost 4 bases, J lost 3 bases, and 14 bases lay in between. The CDR3: CASSPVIGGYEQYF. The CDR3 DNA follows: TGCGCCAGCAGCCCGGTTATAGGGGGCTACGAGCAGTACTTC.

As to this clonotype: A much bigger clone sits one base away, suggesting this may be a read error. V is TRBV4-2 and J is TRBJ2-6; D tentatively reads TRBD1 or TRBD2 (5 bases each). This CDR3 region has 16 residues. Germline V gene sequence: CDR1 LGHNA, CDR2 YNFKEQ. CDR3 nucleotides: TGTGCCAGCAGCCAAGATCCGGTTTCCGGGGCCAACATCCTGACTTTC. Amino acid sequence: CASSQDPVSGANILTF.

As concerns this clonotype: The germline gene is not matched at one end of the junction; a read error may be the cause. The rearrangement uses TRBV4-1 and TRBJ1-1; D unclear. CDR3 size: 14 residues. Germline V gene sequence: CDR1 MGHRA, CDR2 YSYEKL. The CDR3 DNA is TGCACCAGCAGCCTTAGGATCGGGAACATTGAAGCTTTCTTT. It translates to CTSSLRIGNIEAFF.

This clonotype was seen a handful of times. This sequence joins TRBV28 and TRBJ1-5, with 7 bases identical to TRBD1. CDR3 length: 14 amino acids. Per the germline V gene, CDR1 is MDHEN and CDR2 is SYDVKM. The ends lost 6 bases at V and 4 bases at J; junction bases unmatched: 6. The CDR3 protein is CASSAPRGNQPQHF. DNA of the CDR3: TGTGCCAGCAGCGCGCCCAGGGGGAATCAGCCCCAGCATTTT.

Comment on this clonotype: The junction departs from germline at one end; a sequencing error may be responsible. The chain has TRBV6-5 and TRBJ1-3; D call uncertain. Germline loops: CDR1 MNHEY, CDR2 SVGAGI. The CDR3 is 12 residues long. The CDR3 DNA reads as TGTGCCAGCAGTAACTCTGGAAACACTATATATTTT. Protein sequence: CASSNSGNTIYF.

A note on this clonotype: This could be a read error, since a much larger clone is one nucleotide away. V is TRBV29-1 and J is TRBJ2-3, with no clear D. This CDR3 spans 12 amino acids. Per germline, CDR1 SQVTM and CDR2 ANQGSEA. CDR3 coding DNA: TGCAGCGTTGTCCCTAACACAGATACGCACTATTTT. Protein: CSVVPNTDTHYF.

This clonotype was seen ten or more times. The chain joins TRBV6-1 to TRBJ2-7; 10 bases map to TRBD1. The germline gives CDR1 MNHNS, CDR2 SASEGT. This CDR3 contains 14 residues. V gave up 3 bases and J gave up 3 bases; unmatched junction bases: 2. The CDR3 region has the DNA TGTGCCAGCAGTGAGGACAGGGGGTTCTACGAGCAGTACTTC. Its translation is CASSEDRGFYEQYF.

This clonotype has only a few counts. The chain couples TRBV11-2 to TRBJ2-2; possible D gene TRBD2, 5 bases. This CDR3 region has 15 residues. V was pared by 9 bases and J by 17 bases, with 31 bases between. Germline CDR1 SGHAT, CDR2 FQNNGV. The CDR3 protein is CASSPPQGPTGVLFF. CDR3 DNA: TGTGCCAGTAGCCCTCCGCAAGGACCGACCGGGGTGCTTTTTTTT.

Turning to this clonotype: An end of the junction does not agree with germline; a read error may underlie this. The chain combines TRBV12-3 or TRBV12-4 with TRBJ2-5; the D gene is possibly TRBD1 (6 bases). There are 13 residues in the CDR3. CDR3 bases: TGTGCCAGCAGCCGGACAGTCCAAGAGATCCAGTACTTC. This translates into CASSRTVQEIQYF.

The gene calls are TRBV7-9 and TRBJ2-1, with TRBD1 identical over 8 bases. The CDR3 has 15 residues. V shed 1 base and J 8 bases; nucleotides not matched to a gene: 7. Germline CDR1 is SEHNR and CDR2 is FQNEAQ (reference sequence). This chain's CDR3 is CASSLGWTGIDEQFF. CDR3 sequence (DNA): TGTGCCAGCAGCTTAGGCTGGACAGGGATTGATGAGCAGTTCTTC.

This clonotype was observed at least ten times. The chain links TRBV6-1 to TRBJ1-1; perhaps TRBD1 as D (5 bases). Trimming pared 2 bases from V and 2 bases from J, leaving 12 bases between. CDR3 length equals 15 residues. Germline V gene sequence: CDR1 MNHNS, CDR2 SASEGT. In nucleotides, the CDR3 is TGTGCCAGCAGTGAACAGGCAGGGCCTAACACTGAAGCTTTCTTT. This translates into CASSEQAGPNTEAFF.

This chain uses TRBV29-1 with TRBJ2-4; the D gene could be TRBD1 or TRBD2 (5 bases each). The CDR3 covers 13 residues. CDR1 and CDR2 (germline): SQVTM, ANQGSEA. V shed 2 bases and J shed 14 bases, with 19 bases lying between them. The CDR3 region is CSVEHGARNVKYF. In DNA, the CDR3 is TGCAGCGTTGAACACGGGGCCCGAAACGTTAAGTACTTC.

This clonotype showed up just once. The junction differs from germline at one of its ends, possibly a read error. The gene calls are TRBV11-2 and TRBJ2-5; TRBD1 is a possible D gene (5 bases). The CDR3 has 14 residues. The germline V gene has CDR1 SGHAT and CDR2 FQNNGV. The CDR3 region is CASSPTGKKETQCF. DNA of the CDR3: TGTGCCAGCAGCCCCACAGGTAAAAAAGAGACCCAGTGCTTC. The variable domain in full, with the rest retrieved from reference TRBV11-2 and TRBJ2-5, is EAGVAQSPRYKIIEKRQSVAFWCNPISGHATLYWYQQILGQGPKLLIQFQNNGVVDDSQLPKDRFSAERLKGVDSTLKIQPAKLEDSAVYLCASSPTGKKETQCFGPGTRLLVL.